Below, 18 T cell receptor beta chains from the same sample are listed, as sequenced in a study of cytomegalovirus exposure and HLA in healthy donors. Use of 60 Vbeta and 13 Jbeta primers characterized the PCR. Only in-frame clones appear in the TCRdb table, and some are missing; sequencing was by immunoSEQ multiplex PCR. Altogether about 240,000 clones are present, about four fifths being singletons, with the ten largest covering 4.5% to 6%. The sequencing sample was made of PBMCs. All receptors derive from a woman between 40 and 50 years old in good health and CMV-seropositive.

About this clone itself: This sample includes further DNA sequences coding for the same CDR3. CDR3 nucleotide sequence: TGTGCCAGCAGTGCTGGGGGCGACAGATCTCAGCCCCAGCATTTT. Translation: CASSAGGDRSQPQHF. V gene TRBV9 combines with J gene TRBJ1-5; D perhaps matches TRBD1 (6 bases). Germline V gene data show CDR1 as SGDLS and CDR2 as YYNGEE. CDR3 length: 15 amino acids. V lost 5 bases to trimming and J lost 6 bases, with 18 bases between them.

The V call is TRBV7-2, the J call TRBJ2-7; TRBD2 matches at 11 bases. Trimming took 2 bases from V and 2 from J; bases not matched to a gene: 8. Germline lookup yields CDR1 SGHTA and CDR2 FQGNSA. The CDR3 has 17 amino acids. The chain's CDR3 is CASSLIGGTSGPYEQYF. CDR3 in DNA: TGTGCCAGCAGCTTAATCGGGGGGACTAGCGGTCCCTACGAGCAGTACTTC.

This clone was detected only a few times. This chain links TRBV2 with TRBJ2-7; no firm D call. V lost 6 bases and J 6 bases, leaving 9 bases between the germline ends. Germline CDR1 reads SNHLY; CDR2 reads FYNNEI. The CDR3 is 11 residues long. CDR3 loop: CASRGPFEQYF. The CDR3 region has the DNA TGTGCCAGCAGGGGCCCATTCGAGCAGTACTTC.

The gene calls are TRBV5-4 and TRBJ2-3, with D possibly TRBD2 on 6 matching bases. V lost 3 bases to trimming and J lost 0 bases, with 8 bases between them. The CDR3 is 14 amino acids. From germline, CDR1 is SGHNT and CDR2 YYREEE (reference sequence). CDR3 amino acids: CASSSGTSTDTQYF. DNA of the CDR3: TGTGCCAGCAGCTCTGGGACTAGCACAGATACGCAGTATTTT.

The rearrangement links TRBV4-1 to TRBJ2-5, with a weak D call TRBD1 (5 bases). CDR3 length equals 14 residues. Trimming shortened V by 1 base and J by 3 bases, and 9 bases separated the two germline ends. Germline lookup yields CDR1 MGHRA and CDR2 YSYEKL. CDR3 residues: CASSQAGPKETQYF. The CDR3, as DNA: TGCGCCAGCAGCCAAGCAGGGCCAAAAGAGACCCAGTACTTC.

This chain uses TRBV19 with TRBJ1-4; unclear D gene. This CDR3 contains 17 residues. V shed 7 bases and J shed 2 bases, with 20 bases lying between them. CDR1 is LNHDA and CDR2 is SQIVND in the germline V gene (reference sequence). The CDR3 sequence is CASTRTGYDRTNEKLFF. DNA of the CDR3: TGTGCCAGTACCCGGACGGGATACGACCGGACTAATGAAAAACTGTTTTTT.

The V call is TRBV5-5, the J call TRBJ2-7; 12 bases are a match to TRBD1. Germline-derived CDR1 and CDR2 are SGHKS and YYEKEE (reference sequence). The V gene end was trimmed by 4 bases and the J gene end by 6 bases; junction bases not matched to a gene: 5. The CDR3 spans 14 residues. The DNA for the CDR3 is TGTGCCAGCAGCGAATGGGACAGGGGGCGCGAGCAGTACTTC. Protein: CASSEWDRGREQYF.

This clone was counted once. V and J are TRBV4-2 and TRBJ2-5, with 10 bases matching TRBD2. V dropped 0 bases and J dropped 1; count of bases not matched to a gene: 5. The CDR3 runs to 17 residues. The germline V gene has CDR1 LGHNA and CDR2 YNFKEQ. In DNA form, the CDR3 reads TGTGCCAGCAGCCAAGATAGGCCTAGCGGGGGCCAAGAGACCCAGTACTTC. The encoded protein is CASSQDRPSGGQETQYF.

V usage is TRBV9 and J usage is TRBJ2-3; D is possibly TRBD2 (6 bases). V lost 0 bases, J lost 3 bases, and 20 bases lay in between. CDR1 is SGDLS and CDR2 is YYNGEE in the germline V gene. This CDR3 contains 18 residues. This CDR3 is CASSVATKTSFLTDTQYF. The CDR3 coding sequence is TGTGCCAGCAGCGTAGCAACCAAGACTAGTTTTTTAACAGATACGCAGTATTTT.

This CDR3 is CASSLEGRLIYNEQFF. The CDR3 DNA reads as TGTGCCAGCAGCTTGGAGGGCCGTTTAATCTACAATGAGCAGTTCTTC. The V and J genes are TRBV11-2 and TRBJ2-1; D is perhaps TRBD2 (6 bases). The CDR3 runs 16 residues. The germline V gene encodes CDR1 SGHAT and CDR2 FQNNGV. The V end was cut by 3 bases, the J end by 3 bases, with 15 bases between.

As DNA, the CDR3 is TGTGCCAGCAGTTTAGGGGGGACGACTAATGAAAAACTGTTTTTT. Encoded protein: CASSLGGTTNEKLFF. The chain joins TRBV28 to TRBJ1-4, with D maybe TRBD1 (5 bases). The CDR3 consists of 15 residues. V lost 2 bases and J 2 bases, leaving 9 bases between the germline ends. Germline V gives CDR1 MDHEN, CDR2 SYDVKM.

The J gene is TRBJ2-7, the V gene TRBV5-6, with a possible D match to TRBD2 (6 bases). Germline V gene lookup returns CDR1 SGHDT and CDR2 YYEEEE. Trimming took off 0 bases at V and 2 bases at J, with 12 bases between the two ends. CDR3 length: 15 amino acids. The CDR3: CASSLVETRTYEQYF. The CDR3 region has the DNA TGTGCCAGCAGCTTGGTCGAGACTAGGACCTACGAGCAGTACTTC.

A word on this clone: The junction departs from the called germline gene at one end, perhaps through a read error. The chain employs TRBV7-9 and TRBJ1-2; D unclear. Germline V gives CDR1 SEHNR, CDR2 FQNEAQ (reference sequence). The CDR3 has 12 amino acids. The CDR3 DNA is TGTTCCAGCAGCCACTCTCGGTTTGGCTACACCTTC. Protein: CSSSHSRFGYTF.

The J gene is TRBJ1-4, the V gene TRBV27, with D possibly TRBD1 on 6 matching bases. V lost 0 bases, J lost 5 bases, and 16 bases lay in between. From germline, CDR1 is MNHEY and CDR2 SMNVEV (reference sequence). The CDR3 length is 17 residues. CDR3 nucleotide sequence: TGTGCCAGCAGTTTATCGTGGTTATACAGGGAGAATGAAAAACTGTTTTTT. Amino acids: CASSLSWLYRENEKLFF.

This chain uses TRBV7-9 with TRBJ1-2; the D gene is possibly TRBD1 (5 bases). The CDR3 totals 15 residues. Trimming took off 2 bases at V and 6 bases at J, with 16 bases between the two ends. In germline, CDR1 is SEHNR, CDR2 FQNEAQ (reference sequence). CDR3 bases: TGTGCCAGCAGCTTAAACGAGAAAGGGGTGGATGGCTACACCTTC. This gives the protein CASSLNEKGVDGYTF.

This clone came up a few times. This chain connects TRBV5-4 to TRBJ1-3, with 8 bases matching TRBD1. Germline assignment: CDR1 SGHNT and CDR2 YYREEE (reference sequence). The CDR3 loop spans 16 amino acids. The V gene end was trimmed by 5 bases and the J gene end by 4 bases; junction bases not matched to a gene: 11. CDR3 amino acids: CASSSATGGTGNTIYF. As DNA, the CDR3 is TGTGCCAGCAGTTCGGCCACAGGGGGAACGGGAAACACCATATATTTT.

The V and J genes are TRBV5-1 and TRBJ2-3; 9 bases align to TRBD1. This CDR3 has 17 amino acids. Trimming cost V 5 bases and J 0 bases; bases outside gene matches: 10. CDR1 and CDR2 (germline): SGHRS, YFSETQ. The CDR3 DNA is TGCGCCAGCAGTTCTAGCTCCGGGACAGGGAGCACAGATACGCAGTATTTT. Amino acid sequence: CASSSSSGTGSTDTQYF. The full variable domain, in which reference TRBV5-1 and TRBJ2-3 provide the parts outside the CDR3, is KAGVTQTPRYLIKTRGQQVTLSCSPISGHRSVSWYQQTPGQGLQFLFEYFSETQRNKGNFPGRFSGRQFSNSRSEMNVSTLELGDSALYLCASSSSSGTGSTDTQYFGPGTRLTVL.

This rearrangement joins TRBV6-1 to TRBJ1-2, with TRBD1 matching over 12 bases. CDR3 length: 17 amino acids. Losses at the gene ends were 4 bases for V and 7 bases for J; bases not matched to a gene: 13. CDR1 is MNHNS, CDR2 SASEGT, per germline. The CDR3 DNA follows: TGTGCCAGCAGTGCTGCCGGGACAGGGGGCTTCGTGCGTGGCTACACCTTC. Translated, it gives CASSAAGTGGFVRGYTF.